This entry lists 31 T cell receptor beta chains sequenced from one sample in a study of shared clonotypes between healthy human individuals. The table came from immunoSEQ multiplex PCR; TCRdb's copy has only in-frame clones and leaves some out. The table has 400,000 to 500,000 clones, around 79% seen once. What was sequenced was PBMCs. These receptors originate from a woman aged 40 to 55 in good health. Some clones in this sample may be carry-over from other donors' samples.

The chain joins TRBV7-3 to TRBJ2-3; 7 bases are a match to TRBD2. In germline, CDR1 is SGHTA, CDR2 FQGTGA. CDR3 size: 14 residues. With 5 bases clipped from V and 4 bases from J, the junction kept 6 bases outside the gene matches. The CDR3 DNA reads TGTGCCAGCAGCCCCCGGACTAGTTCAGATACGCAGTATTTT. This gives the protein CASSPRTSSDTQYF.

This clone was observed once. The rearrangement links TRBV23-1 to TRBJ2-2; no clear D gene. TRBV23-1 is marked as an open reading frame, function uncertain. V shed 6 bases and J shed 4 bases, with 6 bases lying between them. The CDR3 is made up of 12 amino acids. Here the CDR3 reads CASRVGTGELFF. The CDR3 DNA is TGCGCCAGCAGGGTAGGCACCGGGGAGCTGTTTTTT.

The rearrangement uses TRBV7-6 and TRBJ2-7; tentatively, D is TRBD1 or TRBD2 (7 bases each). The germline V gene has CDR1 SGHVS and CDR2 FNYEAQ. Trimming pared 1 base from V and 0 bases from J, leaving 22 bases between. The CDR3 length is 19 residues. In nucleotides, the CDR3 is TGTGCCAGCAGCTTAGTTCCAGGGGGTCCTAGCGGAACCTCCTACGAGCAGTACTTC. Encoded protein: CASSLVPGGPSGTSYEQYF. The full variable domain, completed using reference TRBV7-6 and TRBJ2-7, is GAGVSQSPRYKVTKRGQDVALRCDPISGHVSLYWYRQALGQGPEFLTYFNYEAQQDKSGLPNDRFSAERPEGSISTLTIQRTEQRDSAMYRCASSLVPGGPSGTSYEQYFGPGTRLTVT.

The chain combines TRBV18 with TRBJ2-2; TRBD1 is a possible D gene (5 bases). Trimming cost V 2 bases and J 5 bases, with 12 bases left between them. CDR1 and CDR2 from the germline V gene are KGHSH and LQKENI. This CDR3 region has 15 residues. CDR3 nucleotide sequence: TGTGCCAGCTCACCAGGACAAATGGTAACCGGGGAGCTGTTTTTT. It yields the protein CASSPGQMVTGELFF.

In its sample, this clone was seen once. Different DNA sequences within this sample yield the same CDR3. V gene TRBV9 combines with J gene TRBJ2-7; perhaps TRBD1 as D (6 bases). The ends were cut back, 0 bases at V and 1 base at J, with 11 bases in the middle. Germline V gene sequence: CDR1 SGDLS, CDR2 YYNGEE. The CDR3 extends over 15 amino acids. The CDR3 nucleotides read TGTGCCAGCAGCGTAGGTGGGCAGGGGTCCTACGAGCAGTACTTC. Amino acids: CASSVGGQGSYEQYF. Looking up the rest from reference TRBV9 and TRBJ2-7 gives the full variable domain: DSGVTQTPKHLITATGQRVTLRCSPRSGDLSVYWYQQSLDQGLQFLIQYYNGEERAKGNILERFSAQQFPDLHSELNLSSLELGDSALYFCASSVGGQGSYEQYFGPGTRLTVT.

The gene calls are TRBV7-9 and TRBJ2-1; 9 bases are shared with TRBD1. This CDR3 comprises 15 residues. The germline gives CDR1 SEHNR, CDR2 FQNEAQ (reference sequence). The J segment lost 6 bases and the V segment lost 5 bases, leaving 8 bases of the junction unmatched. CDR3 sequence reads: CASSPGTGRANEQFF. DNA of the CDR3: TGTGCCAGCAGCCCAGGGACAGGGAGGGCCAATGAGCAGTTCTTC. Using reference TRBV7-9 and TRBJ2-1 for the parts outside the CDR3, the full variable domain is DTGVSQNPRHKITKRGQNVTFRCDPISEHNRLYWYRQTLGQGPEFLTYFQNEAQLEKSRLLSDRFSAERPKGSFSTLEIQRTEQGDSAMYLCASSPGTGRANEQFFGPGTRLTVL.

The chain combines TRBV2 with TRBJ1-1, with TRBD1 identical over 9 bases. Germline CDR1 and CDR2: SNHLY and FYNNEI. The CDR3 covers 16 residues. V lost 8 bases to trimming and J lost 4 bases; unmatched junction nucleotides: 14. The chain's CDR3 is CASGEQGARVGTEAFF. DNA for the CDR3: TGTGCCAGCGGGGAACAGGGGGCGCGGGTGGGCACTGAAGCTTTCTTT.

The chain recombines TRBV7-2 with TRBJ1-1; TRBD1 matches 8 bases. The V segment lost 5 bases and the J segment 10 bases; nucleotides outside the gene matches: 6. The CDR3 is made up of 12 amino acids. CDR1 is SGHTA and CDR2 is FQGNSA in the germline V gene. The CDR3 nucleotides read TGTGCCAGCAGCCTCCTCGGGACAGGAGCTTTCTTT. Protein: CASSLLGTGAFF.

This chain uses TRBV5-4 with TRBJ1-2; D possibly corresponds to TRBD1 (5 bases). CDR3 length: 14 residues. Trimming pared 6 bases from V and 2 bases from J, leaving 14 bases between. CDR1 and CDR2 from the germline V gene are SGHNT and YYREEE (reference sequence). CDR3 sequence (DNA): TGTGCCAGCAACCTCCAGGGAGTGAACTATGGCTACACCTTC. This encodes CASNLQGVNYGYTF.

The V call is TRBV11-3, the J call TRBJ1-4, with 9 positions matching TRBD1. Trimming cost V 7 bases and J 6 bases; bases outside gene matches: 6. The CDR3 extends over 14 amino acids. CDR1 and CDR2 from the germline V gene are SGHNT and YENEEA. Here the CDR3 DNA reads TGTGCCAGCAACCGGGACAGGGTGCATGAAAAACTGTTTTTT. The encoded protein is CASNRDRVHEKLFF.

This chain uses TRBV2 with TRBJ1-5; D ambiguous. This CDR3 is built from 15 residues. With 6 bases removed from V and 1 base from J, the gap between germline ends came to 13 bases. Per germline, CDR1 SNHLY and CDR2 FYNNEI. The CDR3 protein is CASRLSEKSNQPQHF. The CDR3 nucleotides are TGTGCCAGCAGGCTGAGCGAGAAAAGCAATCAGCCCCAGCATTTT.

This sequence joins TRBV18 and TRBJ1-1; D might be TRBD1 (5 bases). CDR3 length equals 16 residues. V was cut by 6 bases and J by 4 bases, with 21 bases left in between. The germline CDR1 and CDR2 sequences are KGHSH and LQKENI. CDR3 DNA: TGTGCCAGCTCCCCGGGGGGACCGAGGACGAGCACTGAAGCTTTCTTT. Its translation is CASSPGGPRTSTEAFF. Full variable domain (missing parts from reference TRBV18 and TRBJ1-1): NAGVMQNPRHLVRRRGQEARLRCSPMKGHSHVYWYRQLPEEGLKFMVYLQKENIIDESGMPKERFSAEFPKEGPSILRIQQVVRGDSAAYFCASSPGGPRTSTEAFFGQGTRLTVV.

CDR3 DNA: TGTGCCAGTAGTCCTCGACTTCTCACAGATACGCAGTATTTT. It specifies CASSPRLLTDTQYF. The chain couples TRBV19 to TRBJ2-3; D not certain. The CDR3 is 14 residues long. Trimming cost V 5 bases and J 2 bases, with 11 bases left between them. CDR1 and CDR2 (germline): LNHDA, SQIVND (reference sequence).

The V call is TRBV2, the J call TRBJ2-7; maybe TRBD1 (6 bases). The CDR3 covers 13 residues. The germline V and J ends were trimmed by 6 bases and 3 bases, with 12 bases remaining between them. CDR1 is SNHLY and CDR2 is FYNNEI in the germline V gene. The CDR3 is CASRSGTLYEQYF. The CDR3 nucleotides read TGTGCCAGCAGATCCGGGACACTCTACGAGCAGTACTTC.

V is TRBV4-3 and J is TRBJ2-7, with 10 bases matching TRBD2. From germline, CDR1 is LGHNA and CDR2 YSLEER. V gave up 6 bases and J gave up 2 bases; unmatched junction bases: 7. The CDR3 is 15 residues long. The DNA of the CDR3 is TGCGCCAGCAGTCGAAATAGCGGGAGGCCCTACGAGCAGTACTTC. It is translated as CASSRNSGRPYEQYF.

This chain joins TRBV4-2 and TRBJ2-1, with 14 bases lining up with TRBD2. The germline CDR1 and CDR2 sequences are LGHNA and YNFKEQ. The CDR3 has 18 amino acids. After removal of 5 bases from V and 6 bases from J, the junction contained 12 bases not matched to a gene. CDR3 sequence: CASSYQTSGRGRSNEQFF. The CDR3 nucleotides read TGTGCCAGCAGCTACCAGACTAGCGGGAGGGGTCGAAGCAATGAGCAGTTCTTC.

V usage is TRBV2 and J usage is TRBJ2-3; D gene uncertain. The ends were cut back, 11 bases at V and 2 bases at J, with 17 bases in the middle. CDR1 is SNHLY, CDR2 FYNNEI, per germline. The CDR3 extends over 14 amino acids. The CDR3 here is CAGCVGLITDTQYF. CDR3 nucleotides: TGTGCCGGCTGTGTGGGGTTGATCACAGATACGCAGTATTTT.

This clone appeared many times. The chain is built from TRBV25-1 and TRBJ2-3; 8 nucleotides align to TRBD2. The V segment lost 5 bases and the J segment 2 bases; nucleotides outside the gene matches: 15. CDR3 length equals 18 residues. Per the germline V gene, CDR1 is MGHDK and CDR2 is SYGVNS. The CDR3 region has the DNA TGTGCCAGCAGTTCAACCCGCCCTGAGCGGGGGTACACAGATACGCAGTATTTT. Protein product: CASSSTRPERGYTDTQYF.

The J gene is TRBJ1-2, the V gene TRBV28; D is uncertain. This CDR3 has 13 amino acids. The V gene's germline CDR1 is MDHEN and CDR2 SYDVKM. V was clipped by 7 bases and J by 2 bases, with 11 bases between them. The chain's CDR3 is CASNRGINYGYTF. As DNA, the CDR3 is TGTGCCAGCAATCGAGGGATAAACTATGGCTACACCTTC.

V usage is TRBV5-6 and J usage is TRBJ1-1; tentatively, D is TRBD1 (5 bases). With 6 bases removed from V and 7 bases from J, the gap between germline ends came to 25 bases. The CDR3 totals 16 residues. Germline CDR1 SGHDT, CDR2 YYEEEE. CDR3: CASTETRGLRLYEAFF. The CDR3 DNA follows: TGTGCCAGCACCGAAACTCGGGGACTACGCCTATATGAAGCTTTCTTT.

This clone has a single count. This sequence joins TRBV5-1 and TRBJ2-5, with D unresolved. V was trimmed by 4 bases and J by 2 bases, leaving 9 bases between them. Germline V gives CDR1 SGHRS, CDR2 YFSETQ. The CDR3 runs to 13 residues. This CDR3 is CASSVTPQETQYF. Here the CDR3 DNA reads TGCGCCAGCAGCGTGACCCCGCAAGAGACCCAGTACTTC.

This sequence joins TRBV2 and TRBJ1-4, with 7 bases lining up with TRBD1. In germline, CDR1 is SNHLY, CDR2 FYNNEI. The length of the CDR3 is 17 residues. V shed 1 base, J shed 8 bases, and the junction held 13 bases outside the gene matches. The CDR3 loop is CASSEGGGTAGREKLFF. CDR3 DNA sequence: TGTGCCAGCAGTGAAGGAGGCGGGACAGCTGGGAGAGAAAAACTGTTTTTT.

V usage is TRBV6-1 and J usage is TRBJ1-2, with D tentatively TRBD1 (5 bases). Germline assignment: CDR1 MNHNS and CDR2 SASEGT. CDR3 length: 15 amino acids. The V end was cut by 6 bases, the J end by 4 bases, with 18 bases between. The DNA for the CDR3 is TGTGCCAGCAGGGAACCGGGACGGAATATCTATGGCTACACCTTC. Its protein product is CASREPGRNIYGYTF.

With regard to this clone: A far bigger clonotype differs at one base, so this is likely a read error. V usage is TRBV29-1 and J usage is TRBJ1-2; 8 bases fit TRBD1. Germline CDR1 is SQVTM and CDR2 is ANQGSEA. V trimming: 8 bases; J trimming: 1 base; junction bases outside the gene matches: 6. CDR3 length: 13 residues. For the CDR3, the DNA is TGCAGCATTGGGACAGGAGATAACTATGGCTACACCTTC. Amino acid sequence: CSIGTGDNYGYTF.

To note about this clone: With only one base between it and a far larger clone, this is likely a read error. The chain couples TRBV30 to TRBJ1-3, with a tentative D call TRBD1 (5 bases). The CDR3 contains 17 residues. Trimming left V 0 bases short and J 0 bases short, with 15 bases between. CDR1 and CDR2 from the germline V gene are GTSNPN and SVGIG (reference sequence). The CDR3 protein is CAWSVRGRYTSGNTIYF. CDR3 DNA sequence: TGTGCCTGGAGTGTTAGGGGTCGGTATACCTCTGGAAACACCATATATTTT.

This clone was seen a few times. This chain connects TRBV28 to TRBJ2-1; possible D gene TRBD2, 6 bases. The germline CDR1 and CDR2 sequences are MDHEN and SYDVKM. V shed 5 bases and J shed 5 bases, with 16 bases lying between them. The CDR3 is 15 amino acids. CDR3 residues: CASSRAGTSHNEQFF. The CDR3 DNA follows: TGTGCCAGCAGTCGAGCGGGTACGTCACACAATGAGCAGTTCTTC.

The chain uses TRBV12-1 and TRBJ1-5. TRBV12-1 corresponds to a pseudogene. This CDR3 is built from 18 residues. Here the CDR3 reads CASSFAPGKCRRLQPQHF. The CDR3 DNA sequence: TGTGCCAGCAGCTTTGCCCCGGGAAAGTGCCGGAGACTTCAGCCCCAGCATTTT.

The chain employs TRBV7-9 and TRBJ2-3, with a possible D match to TRBD1 (6 bases). This CDR3 spans 17 amino acids. Trimming pared 3 bases from V and 0 bases from J, leaving 16 bases between. Germline CDR1 SEHNR, CDR2 FQNEAQ (reference sequence). CDR3 DNA sequence: TGTGCCAGCAGCTTGCCCCCAGGGGTCCTAAGCACAGATACGCAGTATTTT. It specifies CASSLPPGVLSTDTQYF.

This chain links TRBV4-2 with TRBJ2-3; 10 bases are a match to TRBD2. Germline trimming cut 3 bases from V and 4 bases from J; bases unmatched to any gene: 7. The germline V gene encodes CDR1 LGHNA and CDR2 YNFKEQ. There are 16 residues in the CDR3. The CDR3: CASSQPAGGPSDTQYF. The DNA for the CDR3 is TGTGCCAGCAGCCAGCCAGCGGGAGGGCCCTCAGATACGCAGTATTTT.

This chain connects TRBV5-1 to TRBJ2-4; D is unclear. There are 14 residues in the CDR3. Per germline, CDR1 SGHRS and CDR2 YFSETQ. The V end was cut by 1 base, the J end by 5 bases, with 10 bases between. The CDR3 region is CASSLMAEENIQYF. CDR3 DNA: TGCGCCAGCAGCTTGATGGCCGAGGAAAACATTCAGTACTTC.

In this sample, this clone turned up once. V gene TRBV4-1 combines with J gene TRBJ2-7; 8 nucleotides match TRBD2. V was clipped by 1 base and J by 1 base; unmatched bases: 6. CDR1 MGHRA and CDR2 YSYEKL come from the germline V gene. CDR3 length: 16 amino acids. The CDR3: CASSQGIAGLSYEQYF. The CDR3, as DNA: TGCGCCAGCAGCCAAGGTATAGCGGGATTGTCCTACGAGCAGTACTTC.